This T cell receptor beta chain was recorded in a study of cytomegalovirus exposure and HLA in healthy donors. PCR primers comprised 60 Vbeta and 13 Jbeta primers. Here immunoSEQ multiplex PCR was the method, and the copy in TCRdb shows in-frame clones only, minus some. The sample lists roughly 240,000 clones, more than 75% seen once, with around 5% in the top ten. Note on this clone: Its antigen remains unknown.

Findings of the study overall: Sequencing depth across donors, presence/absence analyses assumed, was roughly uniform. Later analysis identified a missense DCLRE1C variant that was linked to TCR beta V- and J-gene trimming. TCR sequences were mostly rare, though some public TCRs occurred in many donors.

The germline V and J ends were trimmed by 5 bases and 1 base, with 11 bases remaining between them. There are 14 residues in the CDR3. From germline, CDR1 is SGHTA and CDR2 FQGTGA. The chain combines TRBV7-3 with TRBJ1-1; D call uncertain. Material: PBMCs. The receptor was isolated from a woman in her thirties or forties in good health and CMV-seropositive. The CDR3 protein is CASSREAGNTEAFF. The CDR3 DNA reads TGTGCCAGCAGCCGGGAGGCGGGGAACACTGAAGCTTTCTTT. Full variable domain (missing parts from reference TRBV7-3 and TRBJ1-1): GAGVSQTPSNKVTEKGKYVELRCDPISGHTALYWYRQSLGQGPEFLIYFQGTGAADDSGLPNDRFFAVRPEGSVSTLKIQRTERGDSAVYLCASSREAGNTEAFFGQGTRLTVV.